Below, 21 T cell receptor beta chains from the same sample are listed, as sequenced in a study of CD8 T cells in Susac syndrome. The RNA input was about 0.5 to 1 ug, and it was reverse transcribed with random hexamers. TCRdb ran MiXCR on the immunoSEQ multiplex PCR reads and lists one entry per CDR3 protein. The sample includes more than 95,000 distinct CDR3 sequences, approximately 93% of them seen just once. The sample taken for sequencing was CD8+ T cells from PBMCs. All receptors derive from a human donor with multiple sclerosis.

The chain joins TRBV28 to TRBJ1-2; D perhaps matches TRBD1 (5 bases). The CDR3 totals 12 residues. The germline V gene encodes CDR1 MDHEN and CDR2 SYDVKM. Trimming removed 3 bases at V and 8 bases at J, with 10 bases between. Here the CDR3 DNA reads TGTGCCAGCAGTTTCTTGACAGTCGGCTACACCTTC. The encoded protein is CASSFLTVGYTF.

This chain uses TRBV28 with TRBJ1-2; 9 nucleotides agree with TRBD1. Germline V lookup: CDR1 MDHEN, CDR2 SYDVKM. V gave up 4 bases and J gave up 8 bases; unmatched junction bases: 8. The CDR3 is 14 residues long. This CDR3 reads CASSSPQGAQGYTF. The CDR3 DNA is TGTGCCAGCAGTTCGCCACAGGGGGCACAAGGCTACACCTTC.

This chain uses TRBV28 with TRBJ2-7; D is uncertain. The V end was cut by 3 bases, the J end by 6 bases, with 9 bases between. Germline V lookup: CDR1 MDHEN, CDR2 SYDVKM. The CDR3 loop spans 12 amino acids. Here the CDR3 reads CASSFPPGEQYF. Written as DNA, the CDR3 is TGTGCCAGCAGTTTCCCCCCCGGCGAGCAGTACTTC.

This clonotype has a single count. The rearrangement uses TRBV12-3 or TRBV12-4 and TRBJ2-7, with D possibly being TRBD1 or TRBD2 (5 bases each). V lost 6 bases, J lost 2 bases, and 11 bases lay in between. The CDR3 is 13 residues long. The CDR3 loop is CASSPRGAYEQYF. The CDR3 coding sequence is TGTGCCAGCAGCCCGCGAGGGGCCTACGAGCAGTACTTC.

This clonotype showed up just once. J is TRBJ1-1 and V is TRBV4-1; D not resolved. V lost 4 bases, J lost 3 bases, and 15 bases lay in between. The CDR3 contains 15 residues. Germline V gene sequence: CDR1 MGHRA, CDR2 YSYEKL. The CDR3 spells CASSPSEGSDTEAFF. CDR3 nucleotide sequence: TGCGCCAGCAGCCCTTCTGAAGGGTCGGACACTGAAGCTTTCTTT.

The J gene is TRBJ1-6, the V gene TRBV19, with unresolved D. The CDR3 extends over 15 amino acids. Trimming took off 5 bases at V and 4 bases at J, with 12 bases between the two ends. CDR1 and CDR2 from the germline V gene are LNHDA and SQIVND (reference sequence). Here the CDR3 reads CASSLDPQYNSPLHF. The DNA of the CDR3 is TGTGCCAGTAGTTTGGACCCACAGTATAATTCACCCCTCCACTTT.

This chain connects TRBV5-6 to TRBJ2-7; TRBD2 matches 9 bases. V lost 0 bases to trimming and J lost 4 bases; unmatched junction nucleotides: 11. This CDR3 spans 17 amino acids. Germline V CDR1 and CDR2: SGHDT, YYEEEE. The CDR3 is CASSLGAGGRTRYEQYV. DNA for the CDR3: TGTGCCAGCAGCTTGGGTGCGGGAGGGAGGACCCGGTACGAGCAGTACGTC.

The chain recombines TRBV29-1 with TRBJ2-3; D is possibly TRBD1 or TRBD2 (7 bases each). Trimming took 2 bases from V and 0 from J, leaving 12 bases between them. Germline V lookup: CDR1 SQVTM, CDR2 ANQGSEA. The CDR3 has 15 residues. The CDR3 spells CSVELQGGSTDTQYF. DNA for the CDR3: TGCAGCGTTGAACTTCAGGGGGGGAGCACAGATACGCAGTATTTT.

J is TRBJ2-3 and V is TRBV6-5; D gene unclear. The CDR3 loop spans 18 amino acids. The V gene's germline CDR1 is MNHEY and CDR2 SVGAGI. V was pared by 2 bases and J by 2 bases, with 20 bases between. CDR3 sequence: CASSYDPLGTTDTDTQYF. DNA for the CDR3: TGTGCCAGCAGTTACGATCCCTTGGGAACCACTGACACAGATACGCAGTATTTT.

The J gene is TRBJ2-7, the V gene TRBV6-1; perhaps TRBD1 as D (5 bases). Germline V CDR1 and CDR2: MNHNS, SASEGT. There are 13 residues in the CDR3. V lost 5 bases and J 3 bases, leaving 11 bases between the germline ends. CDR3 in amino acids: CASSIQTDYEQYF. The CDR3 DNA sequence: TGTGCCAGCAGTATTCAGACAGACTACGAGCAGTACTTC.

The chain uses TRBV6-1 and TRBJ1-1, with D uncertain. Trimming removed 2 bases at V and 1 base at J, with 5 bases between. CDR1 is MNHNS, CDR2 SASEGT, per germline. This CDR3 is 13 amino acids long. For the CDR3, the DNA is TGTGCCAGCAGTGAATACAGGAACACTGAAGCTTTCTTT. It yields the protein CASSEYRNTEAFF.

This chain links TRBV7-9 with TRBJ2-7, with D possibly being TRBD1 or TRBD2 (6 bases each). The CDR3 loop spans 15 amino acids. Trimming removed 5 bases from V and 1 base from J, with 15 bases in between. The germline V gene encodes CDR1 SEHNR and CDR2 FQNEAQ (reference sequence). The CDR3 region is CASSIGGSRSYEQYF. For the CDR3, the DNA is TGTGCCAGCAGCATAGGGGGGAGCAGATCCTACGAGCAGTACTTC. Combining the CDR3 with reference TRBV7-9 and TRBJ2-7 gives the whole variable domain DTGVSQNPRHKITKRGQNVTFRCDPISEHNRLYWYRQTLGQGPEFLTYFQNEAQLEKSRLLSDRFSAERPKGSFSTLEIQRTEQGDSAMYLCASSIGGSRSYEQYFGPGTRLTVT.

J is TRBJ1-5 and V is TRBV27; perhaps TRBD1 as D (5 bases). Germline V gene data show CDR1 as MNHEY and CDR2 as SMNVEV (reference sequence). The length of the CDR3 is 13 residues. The ends were cut back, 1 base at V and 7 bases at J, with 8 bases in the middle. In nucleotides, the CDR3 is TGTGCCAGCAGTTTATTCTGGGGCCAGCCCCAGCATTTT. Its protein product is CASSLFWGQPQHF.

In this sample, this clonotype turned up a few times. This rearrangement joins TRBV9 to TRBJ2-2; D not certain. Per germline, CDR1 SGDLS and CDR2 YYNGEE. With 4 bases removed from V and 3 bases from J, the gap between germline ends came to 4 bases. The CDR3 loop spans 12 amino acids. In DNA, the CDR3 is TGTGCCAGCAGCCCTTACACCGGGGAGCTGTTTTTT. Its translation is CASSPYTGELFF.

This chain uses TRBV6-1 with TRBJ1-2, with 7 bases aligning to TRBD1. CDR1 and CDR2 from the germline V gene are MNHNS and SASEGT. CDR3 length: 14 residues. V shed 2 bases, J shed 6 bases, and the junction held 6 bases outside the gene matches. This CDR3 reads CASSEWGTGDGYTF. In DNA, the CDR3 is TGTGCCAGCAGTGAATGGGGAACAGGGGATGGCTACACCTTC.

The rearrangement uses TRBV25-1 and TRBJ1-5, with TRBD1 matching 7 bases. Looked up from germline, CDR1 is MGHDK and CDR2 is SYGVNS. This CDR3 is built from 16 residues. The trim removed 3 bases at V and 5 bases at J, leaving 10 bases unmatched. The CDR3: CASSDLDRNLHQPQHF. The CDR3 bases are TGTGCCAGCAGTGATCTGGACAGGAACTTACATCAGCCCCAGCATTTT.

With regard to this clonotype: One junction end disagrees with the germline gene, perhaps due to a read error. The genes are TRBV14 and TRBJ1-1, with D maybe TRBD1 (6 bases). CDR1 SGHDN and CDR2 FVKESK come from the germline V gene. CDR3 length: 15 amino acids. The CDR3 region has the DNA TGTGCCAGCAGCCCTTACAGGGACCTAAACACTGAAGTTTTCTTT. Its protein is CASSPYRDLNTEVFF.

The chain is built from TRBV6-1 and TRBJ1-1; D not resolved. Per germline, CDR1 MNHNS and CDR2 SASEGT. Trimming removed 8 bases at V and 10 bases at J, with 14 bases between. The CDR3 covers 11 residues. CDR3 DNA sequence: TGTGCCAGCCCCGAGCCCTGGGGAGCTTTCTTT. It encodes CASPEPWGAFF.

The rearrangement links TRBV15 to TRBJ2-7, with D possibly being TRBD1 (6 bases). The CDR3 covers 15 residues. Germline V gives CDR1 LNHNV, CDR2 YYDKDF (reference sequence). V dropped 2 bases and J dropped 7 bases, with 18 bases sitting between them. CDR3 residues: CATSRPQGMVYEQYF. As DNA, the CDR3 is TGTGCCACCAGCAGACCCCAGGGGATGGTTTATGAGCAGTACTTC.

The chain is built from TRBV12-5 and TRBJ2-4, with 7 bases aligning to TRBD2. The germline V gene has CDR1 LGHNT and CDR2 FRNRAP. This CDR3 is built from 16 residues. The junction had 10 bases not matched to a gene; V was cut back by 4 bases and J by 4 bases. CDR3 loop: CASGSRRLASKNIQYF. The CDR3, as DNA: TGTGCTAGTGGTTCTCGAAGACTAGCCAGTAAAAACATTCAGTACTTC.

J is TRBJ2-7 and V is TRBV7-9; D is tentatively TRBD1 or TRBD2 (6 bases each). Germline loops: CDR1 SEHNR, CDR2 FQNEAQ (reference sequence). This CDR3 is built from 17 residues. Trimming stripped 5 bases from V and 2 bases from J, with 22 bases between. The CDR3 spells CASSPRGWPSAAYEQYV. CDR3 DNA sequence: TGTGCCAGCAGCCCTAGGGGGTGGCCTAGCGCGGCCTACGAGCAGTACGTC.